The clone carrying this T cell receptor beta chain came up a few times. Its target is unknown. This entry comes from a study of post-analysis software for immune sequencing data. Study in general: The patients showed relapsing-remitting, secondary progressive and progressive-relapsing multiple sclerosis courses.

General study points: Versus controls, multiple sclerosis patients showed significantly lower diversity (normalized Chao1). A few TRBV segments appeared more often in patients than in controls, and TRBV5-6, TRBV5-1 and TRBV20-1 were among these.

Unique molecular identifiers tagged the TCR beta cDNA libraries. From 1 to 10 million T cells, roughly 0.5 million cDNA molecules were obtained. TCRdb passed the PCR reads through MiXCR, listing each CDR3 protein once. The sample records over 700,000 distinct CDR3 sequences, less than 35% being singletons. The CDR3 has 14 amino acids. Trimming cost V 4 bases and J 2 bases, with 15 bases left between them. Germline V gene sequence: CDR1 SQVTM, CDR2 ANQGSEA. The J gene is TRBJ2-7, the V gene TRBV29-1, with D perhaps being TRBD1 or TRBD2 (5 bases each). The sample comprised blood. This sequence was found in a girl aged 5 to 17 with multiple sclerosis. CDR3 in DNA: TGCAGCGTTGGGCCCCAGGGACCTACCTACGAGCAGTACTTC. Amino acid sequence: CSVGPQGPTYEQYF.